The clone carrying this TCR beta chain was counted only a few times. These data are taken from a study of blood T cell repertoires in COVID-19. At the level of the study: Sites in the United States, Italy and Spain provided acute and convalescent COVID-19 samples. Nucleic acid was either cDNA or gDNA, and it came from T cells, B-cell-depleted T cells, or PBMCs.

CDR1 and CDR2 (germline): KGHSH, LQKENI. The CDR3 totals 13 residues. V was shortened by 6 bases and J by 5 bases, with 13 bases between the two germline ends. Original processing notes: Estimation of nucleated cell counts was performed using reference gene primer amplification. Assay: immunoSEQ multiplex PCR; the TCRdb copy retains only in-frame clones and omits some. The V and J calls and clone size are taken from that table; D and trimming were inferred from the DNA. The profile shows around 150,000 clones, 85% to 95% of them singletons. The Seattle patients joined while their infection was active and were tracked longitudinally afterward.

Sequenced input: peripheral blood. This receptor was obtained from a woman in her sixties with COVID-19, enrolled during active disease. The chain combines TRBV18 with TRBJ1-2, with D possibly matching TRBD1 (6 bases). This chain's CDR3 is CASSADSSYGYTF. CDR3 coding DNA: TGTGCCAGCTCGGCGGACAGCTCATATGGCTACACCTTC.